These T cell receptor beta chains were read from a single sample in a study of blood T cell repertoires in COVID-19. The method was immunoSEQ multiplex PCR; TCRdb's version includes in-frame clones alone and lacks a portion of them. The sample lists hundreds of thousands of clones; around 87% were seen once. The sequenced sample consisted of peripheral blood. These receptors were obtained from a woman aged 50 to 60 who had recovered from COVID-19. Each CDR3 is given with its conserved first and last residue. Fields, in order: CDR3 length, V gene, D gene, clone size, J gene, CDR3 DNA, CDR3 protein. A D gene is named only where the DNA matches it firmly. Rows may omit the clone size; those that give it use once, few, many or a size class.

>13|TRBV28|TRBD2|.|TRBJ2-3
TGTGCCAGCAGCCCGGGGGGGCGAAGCACGCAGTATTTT
CASSPGGRSTQYF
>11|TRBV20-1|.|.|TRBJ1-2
TGCAGTGCTTTCCGGGGGGGTGGCTACACCTTC
CSAFRGGGYTF
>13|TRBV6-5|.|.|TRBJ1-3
TGTGCCAGCAGCCTTCGCCCCGACATGACCATATATTTT
CASSLRPDMTIYF
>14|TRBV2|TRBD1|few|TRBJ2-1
TGTGCCAGCAGTGGTCCGGGACAGGGCTATGAGCAGTTCTTC
CASSGPGQGYEQFF
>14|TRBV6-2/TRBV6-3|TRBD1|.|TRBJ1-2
TGTGCCAGCAGTCCAGGACAGGGCAGATATGGCTACACCTTC
CASSPGQGRYGYTF
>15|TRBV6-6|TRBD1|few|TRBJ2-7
TGTGCCAGCAGGCTTAGCCGACAGGGGCCCTACGAGCAGTACTTC
CASRLSRQGPYEQYF
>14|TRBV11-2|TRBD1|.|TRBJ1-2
TGTGCCAGCAGCTCCCTCGACAGGGTGGACGGCTACACCTTC
CASSSLDRVDGYTF
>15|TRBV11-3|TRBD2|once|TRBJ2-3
TGTGCCAGCAGCTGGACTAGCGGGGGGGCAGATACGCAGTATTTT
CASSWTSGGADTQYF
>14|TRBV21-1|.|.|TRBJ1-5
TGTGCCAGCAGCGGACAGGGGTCGAATCAGCCCCAGCATTTT
CASSGQGSNQPQHF
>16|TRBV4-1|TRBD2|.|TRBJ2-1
TGCGCCAGCAGCCGAACAATAGCGGGGATATCCAATGAGCAGTTCTTC
CASSRTIAGISNEQFF
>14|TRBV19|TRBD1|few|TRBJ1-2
TGTGCCAGTATCGCCAACCGGGACAGGGGCGGCTACACCTTC
CASIANRDRGGYTF
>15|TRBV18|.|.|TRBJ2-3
TGTGCCAGCTCACCACAAGCCGGGGACACAGATACGCAGTATTTT
CASSPQAGDTDTQYF
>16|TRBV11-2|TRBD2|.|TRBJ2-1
TGTGCCAGCAGCCGTACTAGCGGCAACTCCTACAATGAGCAGTTCTTC
CASSRTSGNSYNEQFF
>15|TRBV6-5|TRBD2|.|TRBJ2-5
TGTGCCAGCAGTTACGGGATAGCGGGTAGGGAGACCCAGTACTTC
CASSYGIAGRETQYF
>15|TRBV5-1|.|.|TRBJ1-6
TGCGCCAGCAGCTCGAACAGGGATCTTAATTCACCCCTCCACTTT
CASSSNRDLNSPLHF
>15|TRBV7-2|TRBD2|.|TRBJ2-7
TGTGCCAGCAGCCCCGAAGGACTAGCGGGAAGGGAGCAGTACTTC
CASSPEGLAGREQYF
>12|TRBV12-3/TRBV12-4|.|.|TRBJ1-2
TGTGCCAGCAGTCTTCGGGACATCGGCTACACCTTC
CASSLRDIGYTF
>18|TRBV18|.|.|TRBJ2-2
TGTGCCAGCTCACCAATGTCCAGAACTGACTCCCTTTACGGGGAGCTGTTTTTT
CASSPMSRTDSLYGELFF
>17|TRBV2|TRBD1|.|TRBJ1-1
TGTGCCAGCAGTGAAAGTGCAGGGAAGGGGGCGAACACTGAAGCTTTCTTT
CASSESAGKGANTEAFF
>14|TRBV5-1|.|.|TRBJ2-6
TGCGCCAGCAGTACAAGCTCTGGGGCCAACGTCCTGACTTTC
CASSTSSGANVLTF
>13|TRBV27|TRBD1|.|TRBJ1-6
TGTGCCAGCAGCCACAGGGGGAATTCACCCCTCCACTTT
CASSHRGNSPLHF
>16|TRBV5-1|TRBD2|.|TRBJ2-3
TGCGCCAGCAGCAAAGGGACTAGCGGGGGCACAGATACGCAGTATTTT
CASSKGTSGGTDTQYF
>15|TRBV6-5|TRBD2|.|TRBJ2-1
TGTGCCAGCAGGGTTCGACTAGCAGAATACAATGAGCAGTTCTTC
CASRVRLAEYNEQFF
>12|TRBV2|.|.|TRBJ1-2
TGTGCCAGCAGGGGGGGATTGAGGGGCTACACCTTC
CASRGGLRGYTF
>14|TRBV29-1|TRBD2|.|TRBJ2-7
TGCAGCGTTGGAGGACTAGCGGGATCCTACGAGCAGTACTTC
CSVGGLAGSYEQYF
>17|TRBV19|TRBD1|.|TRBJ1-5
TGTGCCAGTAGTATTATGGGGGGGACAGGGCCCAATCAGCCCCAGCATTTT
CASSIMGGTGPNQPQHF
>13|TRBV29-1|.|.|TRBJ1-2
TGCAGCGCCGAGGGGCGGGGGAACTATGGCTACACCTTC
CSAEGRGNYGYTF